This TCR beta chain was found in a study of T cells in Graves' hyperthyroidism and ophthalmopathy (dated by TCRdb to about 2019). In terms of the full investigation: Peripheral blood samples were taken at the time of initial diagnosis, prior to any treatment. A discovery cohort of approximately 100 patients, 43 with Graves' ophthalmopathy and 55 to 60 with stable Graves' hyperthyroidism, was used to find distinguishing TCR V-J signatures. An independent validation cohort of around 20 hyperthyroidism patients and approximately 17 patients who later progressed to ophthalmopathy tested prospective prediction of ophthalmopathy. For training and testing, the 100 or so patients in the discovery cohort were randomly divided in a 7:3 ratio. Thyroid tissue and blood T-cell repertoires from over 5 Graves' hyperthyroidism patients were also compared in the study. After sampling, hyperthyroidism patients received methimazole starting at 30 mg daily, and ophthalmopathy patients received high-dose intravenous methylprednisolone. The paper describes TCR Vbeta CDR3 sequencing of 135 peripheral blood samples, made up of fewer than 50 ophthalmopathy patients, 70 to 75 hyperthyroidism patients and 17 progressor patients. The research as a whole found: A model built on a 13 V-J signature distinguished ophthalmopathy from stable hyperthyroidism, reaching roughly 88% sensitivity and about 81% specificity in cross-validation and 80%/75% in testing. In validation, the model predicted progression to ophthalmopathy a median of about 6.8 months before onset, with roughly 70% sensitivity and about 75% specificity. Most expanded thyroid clonotypes (frequency above 0.001) were also found in blood, which suggests that blood repertoires may mirror thyroid immune responses. No statistical method was used to fix the sample size in advance, and group allocation was not hidden from the investigators.

Looking up the germline V gene (reference sequence) yields CDR1 MNHEY and CDR2 SMNVEV. The CDR3 starts with the cysteine, ends with the phenylalanine, and has 16 residues. Only the CDR3 portion is preserved as DNA: 48 bases, with reading frame beginning at the first base. Clipping removes 3 bases from V and 2 bases from J, with 3 as the unmatched junction base count. In the ophthalmopathy patients, disease was moderately to severely active, with a Clinical Activity Score of 3 or more, a NOSPECS grade of 4 or more, and a duration of less than 3 months. Exclusion was applied to patients with uncontrolled infections, other autoimmune diseases, pregnancy or lactation. Diagnoses were established on the basis of clinical symptoms, serum thyroxine and TRAb, thyroid ultrasound, and orbital computed tomography. PBMCs were isolated from approximately 10 ml of fresh peripheral blood by Ficoll-Paque density gradient centrifugation. Trizol reagent was used to extract total RNA, and RNA quality was then checked on an Agilent 2100 Bioanalyzer.

As regards this clonotype: Its antigen is still unknown. It has no much larger one-base neighbor in the sample; base qualities were not kept.

The TCR beta CDR3 regions were amplified from the RNA transcripts. A first-round RT-PCR of the TCR CDR3 used the HTBI primer set with the Qiagen OneStep RT-PCR kit. Libraries were constructed in a second round of multiplex PCR, after which size selection and purification were carried out. Sequencing of the libraries was done on an Illumina HiSeq2000 using paired-end 100 bp reads. The authors processed their data as follows. SOAPnuke was used to process the raw data, with reads discarded if the reads contained adapters or uncalled bases, had a mean Phred below 15, or lacked an exact constant-primer or identifier match. High-quality paired reads were merged with COPE v1.2.5, and unique nucleotide sequences were defined as clonotypes. MiTCR v1.1 was used to align clonotypes to the IMGT TRBV, TRBD and TRBJ reference segments. Analysis was restricted to V-J combinations with a frequency above 0.0001, which covered 98% to 99.2% of repertoires. The TCS score was defined as F50 (clonal expansion) divided by E x V (chaos), with BLOSUM62-based TCRdist calculated between CDR3 peptides within each V-J. Welch's t-statistics and random forest reduced 500 to 650 V-J features to fewer than 15, which were used in a naive Bayes classifier (R e1071). TCRdb reprocessing: public reads trimmed at Q25 with fastp, clones called with MiXCR, in-frame beta chains kept. CDR3 protein sequences are deduplicated, and each keeps its most common genes and DNA. TCRdb assigned the V and J calls; the authors' analysis was not used. The sample yields about 640,000 distinct CDR3 sequences; approximately 15% were counted once. The top ten constitute roughly an eighth of the sample.

Here the chain combines TRBV27 and TRBJ2-7, with 14 bases aligning to TRBD2. The receptor was isolated from a woman in her forties or fifties with Graves' ophthalmopathy. Source material: blood. The CDR3 loop reads CASSFLGLAGAYEQYF. The sequenced DNA is TGTGCCAGCAGTTTTCTGGGACTAGCGGGAGCCTACGAGCAGTACTTC.